The 32 T cell receptor beta chains presented below share a single source sample, sequenced in a study of post-analysis software for immune sequencing data. The antigens these receptors bind are not known. Study-level findings and limits: Five or six TRBV segments, TRBV5-6, TRBV5-1 and TRBV20-1 among them, were found more frequent in patients than controls.

Tagging with unique molecular identifiers was a feature of the TCR beta cDNA libraries. TCRdb ran MiXCR on the PCR reads and lists one entry per CDR3 protein. The data hold fewer than 700,000 distinct CDR3 sequences, with 44% observed a single time. Source material: blood. The receptors shown here come from a girl aged 5 to 17 with multiple sclerosis.

The J gene is TRBJ2-5, the V gene TRBV5-1; 11 nucleotides line up with TRBD2. The ends lost 2 bases at V and 0 bases at J; junction bases unmatched: 3. This CDR3 region has 16 residues. Germline V gives CDR1 SGHRS, CDR2 YFSETQ. CDR3 region: CASSLLAGVYQETQYF. The CDR3 DNA sequence: TGCGCCAGCAGCTTACTAGCGGGGGTGTACCAAGAGACCCAGTACTTC.

The chain carries TRBV24-1 and TRBJ2-1; 9 nucleotides agree with TRBD2. This CDR3 has 17 amino acids. V lost 4 bases to trimming and J lost 5 bases; unmatched junction nucleotides: 11. Per germline, CDR1 KGHDR and CDR2 SFDVKD. The CDR3 nucleotides read TGTGCCACCAGTGACGATATAGCGGGAGTAGGGAACAATGAGCAGTTCTTC. Encoded protein: CATSDDIAGVGNNEQFF.

A remark on this clonotype: A read error may account for a junction end that differs from germline. The V call is TRBV12-3 or TRBV12-4, the J call TRBJ2-1; no reliable D call. The CDR3 is made up of 13 amino acids. In nucleotides, the CDR3 is TGTGCCAGCAGTCAGGACGCCTACAATAAGCAGTTCTTC. Protein sequence: CASSQDAYNKQFF.

This chain links TRBV5-6 with TRBJ1-2; D not resolved. Per germline, CDR1 SGHDT and CDR2 YYEEEE. This CDR3 region has 13 residues. The V gene lost 0 bases and the J gene lost 8 bases, with 11 bases spanning the gap. CDR3 sequence: CASSLARSKGYTF. In DNA form, the CDR3 reads TGTGCCAGCAGCTTGGCCCGGTCCAAAGGCTACACCTTC.

The sample holds a few counts of this clonotype. An end of the junction does not agree with germline; a read error may underlie this. This chain uses TRBV20-1 with TRBJ2-6; perhaps TRBD1 as D (6 bases). The V gene's germline CDR1 is DFQATT and CDR2 SNEGSKA (reference sequence). The CDR3 length is 13 residues. The CDR3 here is CSTRGSGANVPTF. The CDR3 DNA reads as TGCAGTACCAGGGGCTCTGGGGCCAACGTCCCGACTTTC.

This clonotype was recorded only once. The genes are TRBV5-8 and TRBJ2-3; D may be TRBD1 or TRBD2 (5 bases each). CDR1 and CDR2 (germline): SGHTS, YDEGEE. Trimming removed 5 bases from V and 6 bases from J, with 22 bases in between. The CDR3 length is 16 residues. The CDR3 region has the DNA TGTGCCAGCAGTCTGGGAACGGCAGGGAGAGGGGATACGCAGTATTTT. It is translated as CASSLGTAGRGDTQYF.

The chain recombines TRBV6-5 with TRBJ1-5; TRBD1 aligns across 7 bases. The CDR3 has 14 amino acids. J was trimmed by 2 bases and V by 6 bases; bases with no gene match: 4. The germline gives CDR1 MNHEY, CDR2 SVGAGI. The CDR3 sequence: CASRPDRGNQPQHF. The DNA for the CDR3 is TGTGCCAGCAGACCCGACAGGGGCAATCAGCCCCAGCATTTT.

This chain connects TRBV19 to TRBJ2-7; D possibly corresponds to TRBD1 (5 bases). Germline lookup yields CDR1 LNHDA and CDR2 SQIVND (reference sequence). V lost 3 bases and J 2 bases, leaving 23 bases between the germline ends. The CDR3 has 18 amino acids. The CDR3 DNA reads TGTGCCAGTAGTATCAGTCTTTTCCAGGGCAGTATCACCTACGAGCAGTACTTC. Translated, it gives CASSISLFQGSITYEQYF.

V gene TRBV12-3 or TRBV12-4 combines with J gene TRBJ2-7; possible D gene TRBD1, 5 bases. V lost 4 bases, J lost 7 bases, and 20 bases lay in between. This CDR3 spans 15 amino acids. The DNA of the CDR3 is TGTGCCAGCAGTTCCTGGGGCGGCAGCAACGGAGAGCAGTACTTC. Its protein is CASSSWGGSNGEQYF.

J is TRBJ2-1 and V is TRBV28; 12 bases are a match to TRBD2. In germline, CDR1 is MDHEN, CDR2 SYDVKM. Trimming took 5 bases from V and 5 from J; bases not matched to a gene: 7. The CDR3 is made up of 16 amino acids. The CDR3 is CASSPGTSGFNNEQFF. For the CDR3, the DNA is TGTGCCAGCAGTCCCGGGACTAGCGGGTTTAACAATGAGCAGTTCTTC.

The chain recombines TRBV3-1 with TRBJ2-7; 9 bases are shared with TRBD1. The V and J ends lost 2 bases and 6 bases, in that order; junction bases with no gene match: 8. The CDR3 runs 15 residues. CDR1 is LGHDT, CDR2 YNNKEL, per germline (reference sequence). CDR3 amino acids: CASSQTPGQGGEQYF. The CDR3 nucleotides are TGTGCCAGCAGCCAAACACCGGGACAGGGAGGCGAGCAGTACTTC.

This chain connects TRBV12-3 or TRBV12-4 to TRBJ2-7, with D possibly TRBD1 on 5 matching bases. V was pared by 5 bases and J by 5 bases, with 13 bases between. CDR3 length equals 13 residues. CDR3 bases: TGTGCCAGCAGTCATCAGGGTGGCCACGAGCAGTACTTC. It yields the protein CASSHQGGHEQYF.

The chain recombines TRBV7-9 with TRBJ1-1; 7 bases align to TRBD1. Germline CDR1 SEHNR, CDR2 FQNEAQ (reference sequence). Germline trimming cut 2 bases from V and 7 bases from J; bases unmatched to any gene: 4. This CDR3 has 13 residues. CDR3 loop: CASSLSGQVEAFF. In DNA, the CDR3 is TGTGCCAGCAGCTTATCCGGACAGGTTGAAGCTTTCTTT.

V gene TRBV5-5 combines with J gene TRBJ2-1; the match to TRBD1 covers 8 bases. This CDR3 has 15 residues. Germline V lookup: CDR1 SGHKS, CDR2 YYEKEE (reference sequence). Trimming cost V 4 bases and J 5 bases; bases outside gene matches: 8. The CDR3 sequence is CASSRPGQVDNEQFF. The CDR3 bases are TGTGCCAGCAGCCGACCGGGACAGGTGGACAATGAGCAGTTCTTC.

There are a few counts of this clonotype. This chain links TRBV20-1 with TRBJ2-1; D unclear. Trimming removed 6 bases from V and 0 bases from J, with 9 bases in between. Germline loops: CDR1 DFQATT, CDR2 SNEGSKA (reference sequence). This CDR3 has 13 amino acids. The chain's CDR3 is CSATRGSYNEQFF. The CDR3 region has the DNA TGCAGTGCCACCCGAGGCTCCTACAATGAGCAGTTCTTC.

In this sample, this clonotype turned up a few times. The rearrangement links TRBV3-1 to TRBJ2-3; D possibly corresponds to TRBD2 (7 bases). The CDR3 has 15 amino acids. The germline CDR1 and CDR2 sequences are LGHDT and YNNKEL (reference sequence). Between the trimmed V and J ends, which lost 5 bases and 6 bases, there was a span of 18 bases. CDR3 sequence (DNA): TGTGCCAGCAGCGAGGGGGGGACCAAAGCGGATACGCAGTATTTT. Translation: CASSEGGTKADTQYF.

The rearrangement joins TRBV6-6 to TRBJ1-4; a weak D match, TRBD1 (6 bases). Germline CDR1 and CDR2: MNHNY and SVGAGI (reference sequence). V was clipped by 10 bases and J by 2 bases, with 11 bases between them. The CDR3 loop spans 13 amino acids. The chain's CDR3 is CAIRGATNEKLFF. In DNA, the CDR3 is TGTGCCATCAGGGGCGCTACTAATGAAAAACTGTTTTTT.

The rearrangement uses TRBV3-1 and TRBJ2-3; D not resolved. Per the germline V gene, CDR1 is LGHDT and CDR2 is YNNKEL (reference sequence). The CDR3 is 14 residues long. V lost 1 base and J 2 bases, leaving 7 bases between the germline ends. The CDR3 loop is CASSQAQHTDTQYF. The CDR3 DNA sequence: TGTGCCAGCAGCCAAGCACAGCACACAGATACGCAGTATTTT.

The chain combines TRBV12-3 or TRBV12-4 with TRBJ2-7, with TRBD1 as a possible D gene (6 bases). The CDR3 consists of 16 residues. V lost 4 bases, J lost 6 bases, and 22 bases lay in between. This CDR3 is CASSWGRRGLKGEQYF. CDR3 bases: TGTGCCAGCAGTTGGGGGAGAAGGGGGTTGAAGGGCGAGCAGTACTTC.

The sample holds a few counts of this clonotype. The chain couples TRBV7-9 to TRBJ2-4; possible D gene TRBD1, 6 bases. Germline CDR1 reads SEHNR; CDR2 reads FQNEAQ (reference sequence). Trimming shortened V by 5 bases and J by 0 bases, and 11 bases separated the two germline ends. CDR3 length equals 15 residues. CDR3 nucleotide sequence: TGTGCCAGCAGCCCGGACAGTCTAGCCAAAAACATTCAGTACTTC. It specifies CASSPDSLAKNIQYF.

The sample holds one count of this clonotype. Possible read error: a much larger clone is one base away. The chain carries TRBV5-8 and TRBJ2-5, with D hard to call. Germline V gives CDR1 SGHTS, CDR2 YDEGEE. The germline V and J ends were trimmed by 4 bases and 11 bases, with 15 bases remaining between them. CDR3 length: 12 residues. In DNA, the CDR3 is TGTGCCAGCAGCCAGAAACGTGATGAGCAGTACTTC. It yields the protein CASSQKRDEQYF.

This clonotype has a handful of counts. V usage is TRBV30 and J usage is TRBJ1-2; possible D gene TRBD1, 6 bases. Trimming left V 3 bases short and J 8 bases short, with 16 bases between. Germline CDR1 GTSNPN, CDR2 SVGIG (reference sequence). The length of the CDR3 is 13 residues. In DNA form, the CDR3 reads TGTGCCTGGAGCACTGGGGGGGGCGCGGGCTACACCTTC. Translating gives CAWSTGGGAGYTF.

V gene TRBV5-4 combines with J gene TRBJ2-1; D may be TRBD1 (7 bases). This CDR3 spans 14 amino acids. V lost 4 bases and J 8 bases, leaving 16 bases between the germline ends. CDR1 and CDR2 (germline): SGHNT, YYREEE (reference sequence). Here the CDR3 reads CASSPGGGLDEQFF. For the CDR3, the DNA is TGTGCCAGCAGCCCAGGGGGAGGCCTCGATGAGCAGTTCTTC.

There are a few counts of this clonotype. The chain combines TRBV7-2 with TRBJ1-1; TRBD1 aligns across 7 bases. The V segment lost 4 bases and the J segment 1 base; nucleotides outside the gene matches: 3. The CDR3 runs to 14 residues. Germline assignment: CDR1 SGHTA and CDR2 FQGNSA. Here the CDR3 DNA reads TGTGCCAGCAGCTGGGACAGTGAGAACACTGAAGCTTTCTTT. Translating it yields CASSWDSENTEAFF.

The chain uses TRBV24-1 and TRBJ2-3, with no clear D. This CDR3 has 15 residues. Trimming left V 4 bases short and J 7 bases short, with 17 bases between. From germline, CDR1 is KGHDR and CDR2 SFDVKD. The CDR3 DNA sequence: TGTGCCACCAGTGACCGCCAGGAGCCCGGAAATACGCAGTATTTT. This encodes CATSDRQEPGNTQYF.

V gene TRBV5-1 combines with J gene TRBJ2-7, with unresolved D. The germline V gene encodes CDR1 SGHRS and CDR2 YFSETQ. The CDR3 length is 15 residues. Trimming took 6 bases from V and 3 from J, leaving 19 bases between them. The CDR3 loop reads CASTSGPRSRYEQYF. DNA of the CDR3: TGCGCCAGCACCTCTGGACCCAGGTCGCGCTACGAGCAGTACTTC.

V gene TRBV2 combines with J gene TRBJ2-2; D might be TRBD2 (5 bases). Germline lookup yields CDR1 SNHLY and CDR2 FYNNEI. The V gene lost 7 bases and the J gene lost 4 bases, with 16 bases spanning the gap. The CDR3 sequence is 15 residues long. Here the CDR3 reads CASIRGSLFTGELFF. The CDR3 nucleotides read TGTGCCAGCATTCGGGGTAGTCTGTTCACCGGGGAGCTGTTTTTT.

This clonotype has just a few counts. The J gene is TRBJ2-6, the V gene TRBV5-6; a possible D gene is TRBD2 (5 bases). The CDR3 sequence is 15 residues long. Trimming shortened V by 2 bases and J by 1 base, and 7 bases separated the two germline ends. Germline V gene sequence: CDR1 SGHDT, CDR2 YYEEEE. The CDR3 loop is CASSFRGSGANVLTF. In DNA form, the CDR3 reads TGTGCCAGCAGCTTCCGGGGATCTGGGGCCAACGTCCTGACTTTC.

This clonotype appeared a few times. DNA of the CDR3: TGTGCCAGCAGTGAGGGTGGGAATCAGCCCCAGCATTTT. Translation gives CASSEGGNQPQHF. This chain uses TRBV13 with TRBJ1-5; D gene unclear. The CDR3 has 13 amino acids. The germline V gene has CDR1 PRHDT and CDR2 FYEKMQ (reference sequence). The germline V and J ends were trimmed by 6 bases and 4 bases, with 10 bases remaining between them.

This clonotype occurred once. The chain joins TRBV6-1 to TRBJ2-3; maybe TRBD2 (6 bases). The CDR3 length is 15 residues. Germline assignment: CDR1 MNHNS and CDR2 SASEGT. V lost 2 bases, J lost 5 bases, and 14 bases lay in between. The chain's CDR3 is CASSERLGGEDTQYF. The CDR3 nucleotides are TGTGCCAGCAGTGAAAGGCTAGGAGGGGAAGATACGCAGTATTTT.

This clonotype was observed a handful of times. V and J are TRBV12-3 or TRBV12-4 and TRBJ1-2; no definite D call. The V gene lost 6 bases and the J gene lost 4 bases, with 9 bases spanning the gap. The CDR3 is 12 amino acids. As DNA, the CDR3 is TGTGCCAGCAGCCCCCGGGCCTATGGCTACACCTTC. Protein: CASSPRAYGYTF.

This clonotype was detected only a few times. The gene calls are TRBV18 and TRBJ2-7, with 11 bases identical to TRBD1. Germline loops: CDR1 KGHSH, CDR2 LQKENI. V shed 3 bases, J shed 2 bases, and the junction held 6 bases outside the gene matches. The CDR3 extends over 16 amino acids. CDR3 sequence: CASSPRGQGATYEQYF. DNA for the CDR3: TGTGCCAGCTCACCCCGCGGACAGGGGGCCACCTACGAGCAGTACTTC. Complete variable domain (other parts from reference TRBV18 and TRBJ2-7): NAGVMQNPRHLVRRRGQEARLRCSPMKGHSHVYWYRQLPEEGLKFMVYLQKENIIDESGMPKERFSAEFPKEGPSILRIQQVVRGDSAAYFCASSPRGQGATYEQYFGPGTRLTVT.